The 13 T cell receptor beta chains below were found in one sample sequenced in a study of PD-L1 blockade in urothelial cancer. This table comes from immunoSEQ multiplex PCR, and its TCRdb copy is limited to in-frame clones, with some not included. Of tens of thousands of clones listed, 80% to 90% are singletons. The sample was PBMCs, taken around atezolizumab (anti-PD-L1) treatment. The receptors were sampled from a man between 60 and 75 years old with urothelial cancer.

The genes are TRBV27 and TRBJ1-1; 7 nucleotides match TRBD1. The CDR3 loop spans 12 amino acids. CDR1 and CDR2 from the germline V gene are MNHEY and SMNVEV (reference sequence). V trimming: 8 bases; J trimming: 4 bases; junction bases outside the gene matches: 4. CDR3 nucleotides: TGTGCCAGCCGACAGGGCTTCACTGAAGCTTTCTTT. It codes for CASRQGFTEAFF.

The V gene is TRBV29-1, the J gene TRBJ2-1; 7 bases fit TRBD1. Germline V gene sequence: CDR1 SQVTM, CDR2 ANQGSEA. Trimming at V came to 2 bases and at J to 7 bases, leaving 5 bases not matched to a gene. The CDR3 covers 13 residues. The CDR3 protein is CSVERGRGNEQFF. The DNA for the CDR3 is TGCAGCGTTGAACGGGGCAGGGGGAATGAGCAGTTCTTC.

The chain combines TRBV7-2 with TRBJ1-4, with D possibly TRBD1 on 5 matching bases. Germline values: CDR1 SGHTA, CDR2 FQGNSA. CDR3 length: 16 amino acids. The V gene lost 5 bases and the J gene lost 8 bases, with 21 bases spanning the gap. The DNA of the CDR3 is TGTGCCAGCAGCCGTGAACTTCGGAGGGGAGGGGAAAAACTGTTTTTT. It codes for CASSRELRRGGEKLFF.

The chain recombines TRBV7-2 with TRBJ2-7; 11 nucleotides align to TRBD1. With V trimmed by 5 bases and J by 3 bases, 9 bases remained unmatched. Germline V CDR1 and CDR2: SGHTA, FQGNSA. CDR3 size: 16 residues. Here the CDR3 DNA reads TGTGCCAGCAGCCTCCTTCCGGGACAGGGGGTCTACGAGCAGTACTTC. Its protein is CASSLLPGQGVYEQYF.

The gene calls are TRBV28 and TRBJ1-1; D is uncertain. Per the germline V gene, CDR1 is MDHEN and CDR2 is SYDVKM. The V gene lost 7 bases and the J gene lost 10 bases, with 16 bases spanning the gap. This CDR3 region has 12 residues. The CDR3 protein is CASNSGSLGAFF. CDR3 coding DNA: TGTGCCAGCAACTCAGGTTCCCTGGGAGCTTTCTTT.

The J gene is TRBJ2-7, the V gene TRBV21-1; no DNA check was done on the table's D call, TRBD2. TRBV21-1 constitutes a pseudogene. This CDR3 is built from 17 residues. CDR3 protein: CASSKTPKLAGYYEQYF. The CDR3 nucleotides read TGTGCCAGCAGCAAAACCCCGAAACTAGCGGGATACTACGAGCAGTACTTC.

This clone occurred a few times. The chain uses TRBV6-4 and TRBJ1-5; D gene ambiguous. V gave up 2 bases and J gave up 0 bases, with 20 bases separating them. Germline V gene data show CDR1 as MRHNA and CDR2 as SNTAGT. The CDR3 is 19 amino acids. As DNA, the CDR3 is TGTGCCAGCAGTGACGTGCGGGGAGGGCCCATCTATAGCAATCAGCCCCAGCATTTT. Translating it yields CASSDVRGGPIYSNQPQHF.

This chain connects TRBV7-8 to TRBJ2-2; a possible D gene is TRBD2 (7 bases). Trimming removed 5 bases at V and 3 bases at J, with 16 bases between. The CDR3 totals 16 residues. Germline CDR1 is SGHVS and CDR2 is FQNEAQ. The DNA for the CDR3 is TGTGCCAGCAGCCGGGGGGCTTTACGGGACACCGGGGAGCTGTTTTTT. Amino acids: CASSRGALRDTGELFF.

The V gene is TRBV27, the J gene TRBJ2-7, with TRBD2 identical over 9 bases. Trimming at V came to 11 bases and at J to 4 bases, leaving 12 bases not matched to a gene. The CDR3 sequence is 14 residues long. The germline V gene encodes CDR1 MNHEY and CDR2 SMNVEV (reference sequence). The CDR3 spells CALRDVAGEYEQYF. Written as DNA, the CDR3 is TGTGCCCTCAGGGATGTAGCGGGAGAATACGAGCAGTACTTC.

The V gene is TRBV28, the J gene TRBJ2-2; the match to TRBD2 covers 7 bases. Trimming at V came to 5 bases and at J to 2 bases, leaving 8 bases not matched to a gene. Germline V gene lookup returns CDR1 MDHEN and CDR2 SYDVKM. CDR3 length: 16 amino acids. CDR3 amino acids: CASSPYGGGNTGELFF. The CDR3, as DNA: TGTGCCAGCAGTCCCTATGGGGGGGGTAACACCGGGGAGCTGTTTTTT.

The chain is built from TRBV5-1 and TRBJ1-1, with D tentatively TRBD1 (6 bases). Germline assignment: CDR1 SGHRS and CDR2 YFSETQ. This CDR3 spans 17 amino acids. The V end was cut by 4 bases, the J end by 3 bases, with 22 bases between. CDR3 DNA sequence: TGCGCCAGCAGCCTGATGGCTGGGGGGGCCTCGGACACTGAAGCTTTCTTT. This codes for CASSLMAGGASDTEAFF.

This sequence joins TRBV28 and TRBJ2-7; 9 bases are shared with TRBD1. Looked up from germline, CDR1 is MDHEN and CDR2 is SYDVKM. This CDR3 contains 14 residues. J gave up 3 bases and V 11 bases, and 11 bases lay outside the gene matches. The CDR3 protein is CACQPGQGVYEQYF. CDR3 in DNA: TGTGCCTGTCAACCGGGACAGGGTGTCTACGAGCAGTACTTC.

This clone has a single count. This chain uses TRBV28 with TRBJ1-4; TRBD1 agrees at 10 bases. J was trimmed by 6 bases and V by 3 bases; bases with no gene match: 7. The V gene's germline CDR1 is MDHEN and CDR2 SYDVKM. The CDR3 loop spans 16 amino acids. The CDR3 region is CASSFTTGTGDEKLFF. For the CDR3, the DNA is TGTGCCAGCAGTTTTACAACCGGGACAGGGGATGAAAAACTGTTTTTT.